This T cell receptor beta chain came from a study of shared clonotypes between healthy human individuals (dated by TCRdb to the early 2020s). About the study as a whole: Three men and a couple of women, aged 18 to 49 years, made up the cohort. For each donor, CD4 naive and CD4 memory were each run on three plates, CD8 naive on two plates, and CD8 memory on one plate. To estimate repertoire size and how much clonotypes are shared between individuals, the study performed deep sequencing of blood TCR repertoires from a few healthy adults. Different laboratories and diverse techniques were used to prepare libraries and sequence TCR repertoires, to increase sequencing depth and limit assay-specific biases. Each donor's leukapheresis produced roughly between roughly 0.85 and 9 billion PBMCs. Paper-wide results and their limitations: Larger estimated clonotype richness was generally found for naive subsets than for memory subsets. Sampling was limited to blood, and TCR repertoires in tissue likely differ from TCR repertoires in blood. The genetic and exposure-history diversity represented was limited by the small number of donors. Higher generation probabilities were observed for clonotypes shared by all four sorted-subset donors than for non-shared clonotypes. Pairwise subsampling indicated that sequencing depth was expected to affect the degree of clonotype sharing among donors. Sharing across four donors was observed for approximately 5% of naive CD4, 3.5% of naive CD8, 2.3% of memory CD4, and around 0.4% of memory CD8 clonotypes. Even with the large sequencing depth, rarefaction of the sorted-subset datasets indicated that sequencing was incomplete.

The donors were healthy, HIV-negative adults who had no recently reported acute infections or vaccinations. Every donor was a Caucasian adult residing in Nashville, Tennessee, USA. Magnetic negative selection was used to enrich CD4+ T cells, after which naive cells were positively selected on CD45RA and the negative fraction became the memory subset. After blood collection by leukapheresis, PBMCs were isolated using Ficoll-Histopaque density gradient centrifugation and then cryopreserved in the vapor phase of liquid nitrogen. Analytical flow cytometry was used to check the purity and quantity of every magnetically sorted T cell population. Genomic DNA was isolated from every sorted fraction and measured by UV absorbance on a Nanodrop 2000c. Using the deep immunoSEQ assay, TCR CDR3 regions were amplified from genomic DNA by multiplex PCR. Genomic DNA extracted from each cell subset was distributed evenly over all wells of several immunoSEQ 96-well plates, and each plate served as one replicate. For sorted subsets, approximately 210 ng genomic DNA, equal to 25,000 to 35,000 T cell genomes, was loaded into each replicate PCR. Purified libraries were quantified with a Qubit 3.0 fluorometer, sized on a Bioanalyzer 2100, and re-quantified with the KAPA Library Quantification kit. Every immunoSEQ 96-well plate was sequenced on a separate single-read 150-cycle Illumina NextSeq 550 flow cell. As for how the authors treated the data: Because only junctional sequences without quality scores were contained in the immunoSEQ output, filtering matching that applied to full-length reads could not be performed. Sequences were annotated with PyIR, a Python wrapper for IgBLAST v1.9, using IMGT germline references to assign V/J genes and CDR3. Reads were removed for weak V/J assignments (E-value above 1e-6), missing CDR3, stop codons, out-of-frame junctions, or ambiguous translated residues. V3J clonotypes were defined by identical inferred V gene, J gene, and CDR3 amino acid sequence. Percentage overlap between repertoires was computed as shared unique clonotypes divided by the size of the smaller repertoire. Three approaches were used to assess repertoire richness: RTK rarefaction, the Chao1 estimator, and Recon v2.1 estimates of unobserved clonotypes. Generation probabilities were computed with OLGA for all TCRbeta clonotypes obtained by the gDNA method from a handful of donors. The table was pulled from immuneACCESS by TCRdb, which kept in-frame rearrangements only. Such tables lose some clones; where checked, under half of the loss comes from unresolved V genes, and the rest has no known cause. V, J and clone size are those of that table, while D and trimming were read from the DNA. The sample table contains over a million clones; only one count was recorded for approximately 96% of them. The ten most abundant clones make up roughly 1.1% of the sample.

Including the terminal cysteine and phenylalanine, the CDR3 comprises 16 residues. The only DNA kept is the CDR3, 48 bases in frame from the first base. According to the germline V gene (reference sequence), CDR1 reads LNHDA and CDR2 reads SQIVND. Cut back by 3 bases and 1 base, the V and J ends lie 13 bases apart. To note about this clone: Its recognized antigen is unknown. No base-level quality is on record; no much larger clone is a single base apart.

Rearrangement joined TRBV19 to TRBJ2-1, with the D segment possibly TRBD1 or TRBD2, each aligning over 5 bases. Sequencing was done on a sample of naive CD4+ T cells sorted from blood. The label giving this sample's cell subset or site can be read as: CD45RA+ positively selected. The TCR was taken from a man aged 25 to 45 in good health. The CDR3 protein: CASSIPPGASYNEQFF. Here is the DNA: TGTGCCAGTAGTATCCCCCCCGGGGCATCCTACAATGAGCAGTTCTTC. The full variable domain, with segments outside the CDR3 supplied by the reference TRBV19 and TRBJ2-1 proteins, appears as DGGITQSPKYLFRKEGQNVTLSCEQNLNHDAMYWYRQDPGQGLRLIYYSQIVNDFQKGDIAEGYSVSREKKESFPLTVTSAQKNPTAFYLCASSIPPGASYNEQFFGPGTRLTVL.